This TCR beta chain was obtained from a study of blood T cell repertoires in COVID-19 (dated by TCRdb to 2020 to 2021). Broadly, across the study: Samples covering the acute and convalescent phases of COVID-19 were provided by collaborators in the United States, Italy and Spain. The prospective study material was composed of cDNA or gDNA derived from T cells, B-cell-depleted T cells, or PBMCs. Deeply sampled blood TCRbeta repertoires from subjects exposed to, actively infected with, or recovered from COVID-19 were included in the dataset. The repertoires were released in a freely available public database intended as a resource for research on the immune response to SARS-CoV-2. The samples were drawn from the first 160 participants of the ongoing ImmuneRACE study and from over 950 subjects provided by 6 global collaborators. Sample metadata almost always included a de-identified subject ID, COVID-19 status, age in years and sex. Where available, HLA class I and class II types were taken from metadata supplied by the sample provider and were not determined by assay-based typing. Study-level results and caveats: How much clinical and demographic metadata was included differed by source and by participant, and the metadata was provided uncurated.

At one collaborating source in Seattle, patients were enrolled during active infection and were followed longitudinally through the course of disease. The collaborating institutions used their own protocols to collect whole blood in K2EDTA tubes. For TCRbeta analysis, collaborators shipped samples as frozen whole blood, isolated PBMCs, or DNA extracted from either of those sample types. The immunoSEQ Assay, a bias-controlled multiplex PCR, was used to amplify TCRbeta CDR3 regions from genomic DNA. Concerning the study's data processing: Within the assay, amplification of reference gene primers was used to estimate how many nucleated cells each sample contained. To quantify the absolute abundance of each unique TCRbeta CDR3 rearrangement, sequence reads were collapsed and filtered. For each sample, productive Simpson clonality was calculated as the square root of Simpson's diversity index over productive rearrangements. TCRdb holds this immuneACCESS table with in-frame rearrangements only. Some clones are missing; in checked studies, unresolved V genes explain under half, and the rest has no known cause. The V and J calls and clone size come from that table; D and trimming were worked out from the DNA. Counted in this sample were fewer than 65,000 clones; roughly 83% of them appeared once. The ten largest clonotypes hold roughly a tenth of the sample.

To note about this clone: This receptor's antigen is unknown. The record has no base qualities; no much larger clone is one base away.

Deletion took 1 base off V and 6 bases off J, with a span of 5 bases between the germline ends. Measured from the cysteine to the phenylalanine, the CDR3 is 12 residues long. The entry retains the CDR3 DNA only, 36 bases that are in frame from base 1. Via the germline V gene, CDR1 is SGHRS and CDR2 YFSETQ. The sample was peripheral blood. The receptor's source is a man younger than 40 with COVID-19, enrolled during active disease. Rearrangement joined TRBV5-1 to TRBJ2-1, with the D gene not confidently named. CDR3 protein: CASSLTANEQFF. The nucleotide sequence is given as TGCGCCAGCAGCTTGACAGCCAATGAGCAGTTCTTC.